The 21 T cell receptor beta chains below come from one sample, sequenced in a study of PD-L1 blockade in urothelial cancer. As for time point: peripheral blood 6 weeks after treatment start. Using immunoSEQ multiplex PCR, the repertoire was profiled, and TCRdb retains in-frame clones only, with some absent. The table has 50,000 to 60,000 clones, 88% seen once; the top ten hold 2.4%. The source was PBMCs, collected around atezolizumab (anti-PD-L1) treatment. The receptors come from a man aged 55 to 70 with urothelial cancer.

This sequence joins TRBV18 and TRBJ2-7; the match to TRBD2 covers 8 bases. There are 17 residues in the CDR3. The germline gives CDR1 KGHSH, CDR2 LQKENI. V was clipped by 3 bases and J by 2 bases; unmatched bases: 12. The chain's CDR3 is CASSPPGGPSRPYEQYF. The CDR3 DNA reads TGTGCCAGCTCACCTCCGGGAGGGCCCTCTCGTCCCTACGAGCAGTACTTC.

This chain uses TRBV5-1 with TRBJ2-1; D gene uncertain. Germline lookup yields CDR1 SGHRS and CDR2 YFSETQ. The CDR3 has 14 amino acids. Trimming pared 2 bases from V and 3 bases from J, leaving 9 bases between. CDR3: CASSLGGDYNEQFF. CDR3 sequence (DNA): TGCGCCAGCAGCTTAGGCGGAGACTACAATGAGCAGTTCTTC.

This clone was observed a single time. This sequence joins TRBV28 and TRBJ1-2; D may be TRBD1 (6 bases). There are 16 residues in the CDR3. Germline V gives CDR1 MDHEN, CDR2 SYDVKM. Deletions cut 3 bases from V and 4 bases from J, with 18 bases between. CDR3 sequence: CASSFEDSGVFYGYTF. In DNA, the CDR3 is TGTGCCAGCAGTTTTGAGGATTCAGGGGTATTCTATGGCTACACCTTC.

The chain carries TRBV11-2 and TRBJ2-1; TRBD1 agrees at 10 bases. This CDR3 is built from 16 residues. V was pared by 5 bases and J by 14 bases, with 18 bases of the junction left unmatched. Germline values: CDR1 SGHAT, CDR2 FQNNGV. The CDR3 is CASSQGGTGDLLGKFF. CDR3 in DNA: TGTGCCAGCAGCCAGGGGGGGACAGGGGATCTCTTAGGGAAGTTCTTC.

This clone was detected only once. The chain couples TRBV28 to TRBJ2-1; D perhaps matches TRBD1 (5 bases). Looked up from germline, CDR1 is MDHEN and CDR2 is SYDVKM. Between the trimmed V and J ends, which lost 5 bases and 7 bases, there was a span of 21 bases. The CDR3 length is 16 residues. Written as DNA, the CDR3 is TGTGCCAGCAGTCCCAGGGTTAGGATGATGCTTAATGAGCAGTTCTTC. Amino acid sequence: CASSPRVRMMLNEQFF.

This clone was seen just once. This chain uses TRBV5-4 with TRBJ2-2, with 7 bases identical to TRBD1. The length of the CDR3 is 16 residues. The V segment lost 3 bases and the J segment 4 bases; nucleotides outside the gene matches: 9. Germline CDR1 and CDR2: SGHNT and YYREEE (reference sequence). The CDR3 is CASSSSGTALTGELFF. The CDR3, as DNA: TGTGCCAGCAGCTCGTCCGGGACAGCCCTCACCGGGGAGCTGTTTTTT.

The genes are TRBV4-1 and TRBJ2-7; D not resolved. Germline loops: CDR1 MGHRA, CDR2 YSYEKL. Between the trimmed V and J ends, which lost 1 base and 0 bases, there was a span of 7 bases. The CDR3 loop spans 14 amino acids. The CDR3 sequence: CASSQGRISYEQYF. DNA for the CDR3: TGCGCCAGCAGCCAAGGCAGGATCTCCTACGAGCAGTACTTC.

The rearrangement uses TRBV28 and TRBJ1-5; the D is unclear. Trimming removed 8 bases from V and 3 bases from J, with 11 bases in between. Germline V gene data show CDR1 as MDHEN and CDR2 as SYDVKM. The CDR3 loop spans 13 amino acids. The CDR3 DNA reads TGTGCCAGCCACGAGGGCCTCAATCAGCCCCAGCATTTT. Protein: CASHEGLNQPQHF. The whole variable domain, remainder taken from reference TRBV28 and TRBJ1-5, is DVKVTQSSRYLVKRTGEKVFLECVQDMDHENMFWYRQDPGLGLRLIYFSYDVKMKEKGDIPEGYSVSREKKERFSLILESASTNQTSMYLCASHEGLNQPQHFGDGTRLSIL.

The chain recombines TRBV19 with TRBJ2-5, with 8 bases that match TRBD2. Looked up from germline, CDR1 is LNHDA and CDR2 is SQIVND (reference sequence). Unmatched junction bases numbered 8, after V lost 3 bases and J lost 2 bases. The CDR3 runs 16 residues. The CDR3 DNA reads TGTGCCAGTAGTATCTCGGGGGGGCGGGGGCAAGAGACCCAGTACTTC. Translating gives CASSISGGRGQETQYF.

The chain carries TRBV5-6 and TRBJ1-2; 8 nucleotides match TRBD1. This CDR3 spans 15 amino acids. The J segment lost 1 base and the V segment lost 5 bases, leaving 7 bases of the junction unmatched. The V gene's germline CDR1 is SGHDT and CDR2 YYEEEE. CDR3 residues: CASRDRASLNYGYTF. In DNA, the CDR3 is TGTGCCAGCAGGGACAGGGCATCCCTTAACTATGGCTACACCTTC.

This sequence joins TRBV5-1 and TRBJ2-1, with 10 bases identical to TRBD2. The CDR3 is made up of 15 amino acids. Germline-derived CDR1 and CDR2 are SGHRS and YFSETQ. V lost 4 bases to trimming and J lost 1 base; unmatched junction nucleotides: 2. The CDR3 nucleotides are TGCGCCAGCAGCCCGACTAGCGGGTCCTACAATGAGCAGTTCTTC. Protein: CASSPTSGSYNEQFF.

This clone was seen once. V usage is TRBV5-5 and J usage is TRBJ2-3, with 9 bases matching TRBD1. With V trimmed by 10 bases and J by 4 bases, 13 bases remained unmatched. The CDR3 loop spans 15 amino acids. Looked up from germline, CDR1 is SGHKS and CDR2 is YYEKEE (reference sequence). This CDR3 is CAGQRTGALADTQYF. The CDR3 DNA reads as TGTGCCGGACAAAGGACAGGGGCCCTCGCAGATACGCAGTATTTT.

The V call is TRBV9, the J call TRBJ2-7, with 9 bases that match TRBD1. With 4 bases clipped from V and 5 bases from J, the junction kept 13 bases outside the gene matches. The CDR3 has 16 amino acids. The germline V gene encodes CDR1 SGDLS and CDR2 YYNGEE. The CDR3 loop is CASSPRQGERSNEQYF. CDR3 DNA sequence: TGTGCCAGCAGCCCCCGACAGGGGGAAAGAAGTAACGAGCAGTACTTC.

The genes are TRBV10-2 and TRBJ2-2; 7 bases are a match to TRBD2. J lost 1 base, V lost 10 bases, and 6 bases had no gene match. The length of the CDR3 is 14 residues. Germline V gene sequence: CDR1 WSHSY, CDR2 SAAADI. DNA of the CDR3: TGCGCCACCAAGCGGGGCAGGAACACCGGGGAGCTGTTTTTT. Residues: CATKRGRNTGELFF.

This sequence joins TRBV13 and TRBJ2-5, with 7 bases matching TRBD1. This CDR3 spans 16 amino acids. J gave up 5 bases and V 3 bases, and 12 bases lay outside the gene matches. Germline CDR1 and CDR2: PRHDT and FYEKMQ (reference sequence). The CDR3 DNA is TGTGCCAGCAGCTTTCGTAAAGGGGGCAGGCGGGAGACCCAGTACTTC. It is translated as CASSFRKGGRRETQYF.

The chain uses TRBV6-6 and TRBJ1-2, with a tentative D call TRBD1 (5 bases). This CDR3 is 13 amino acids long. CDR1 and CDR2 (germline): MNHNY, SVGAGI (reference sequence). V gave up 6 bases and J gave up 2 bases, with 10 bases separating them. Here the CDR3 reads CASSQQENYGYTF. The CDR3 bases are TGTGCCAGCAGCCAACAGGAAAACTATGGCTACACCTTC.

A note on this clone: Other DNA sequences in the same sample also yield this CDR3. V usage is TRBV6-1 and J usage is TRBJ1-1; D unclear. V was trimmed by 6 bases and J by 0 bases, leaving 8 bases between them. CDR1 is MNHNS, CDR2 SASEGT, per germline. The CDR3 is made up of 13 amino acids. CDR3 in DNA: TGTGCCAGCAGCACAGCCATGAACACTGAAGCTTTCTTT. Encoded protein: CASSTAMNTEAFF.

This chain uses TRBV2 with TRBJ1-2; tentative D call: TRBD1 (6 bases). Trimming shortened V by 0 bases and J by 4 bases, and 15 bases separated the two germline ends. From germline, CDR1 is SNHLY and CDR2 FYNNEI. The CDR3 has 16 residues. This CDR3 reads CASSEADRPPTYGYTF. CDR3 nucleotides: TGTGCCAGCAGTGAAGCTGACAGGCCACCCACCTATGGCTACACCTTC.

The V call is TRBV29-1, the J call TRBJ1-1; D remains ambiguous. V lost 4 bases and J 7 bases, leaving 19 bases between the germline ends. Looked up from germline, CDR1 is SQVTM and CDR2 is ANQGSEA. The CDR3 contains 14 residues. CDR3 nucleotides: TGCAGCGTTGCCGGGTACGAAGGTTCTTATGAAGCTTTCTTT. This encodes CSVAGYEGSYEAFF.

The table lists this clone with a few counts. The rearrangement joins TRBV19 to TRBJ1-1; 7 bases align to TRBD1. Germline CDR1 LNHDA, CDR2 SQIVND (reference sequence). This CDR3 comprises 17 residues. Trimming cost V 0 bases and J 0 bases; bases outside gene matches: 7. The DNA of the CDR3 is TGTGCCAGTAGTATAGATGGACAGGTCGTCATGAACACTGAAGCTTTCTTT. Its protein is CASSIDGQVVMNTEAFF.

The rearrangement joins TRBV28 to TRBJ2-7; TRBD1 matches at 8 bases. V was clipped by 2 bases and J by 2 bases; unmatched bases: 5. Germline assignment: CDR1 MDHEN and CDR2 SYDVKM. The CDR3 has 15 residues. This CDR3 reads CASSLGGQAAYEQYF. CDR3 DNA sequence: TGTGCCAGCAGTTTAGGGGGACAGGCTGCCTACGAGCAGTACTTC.